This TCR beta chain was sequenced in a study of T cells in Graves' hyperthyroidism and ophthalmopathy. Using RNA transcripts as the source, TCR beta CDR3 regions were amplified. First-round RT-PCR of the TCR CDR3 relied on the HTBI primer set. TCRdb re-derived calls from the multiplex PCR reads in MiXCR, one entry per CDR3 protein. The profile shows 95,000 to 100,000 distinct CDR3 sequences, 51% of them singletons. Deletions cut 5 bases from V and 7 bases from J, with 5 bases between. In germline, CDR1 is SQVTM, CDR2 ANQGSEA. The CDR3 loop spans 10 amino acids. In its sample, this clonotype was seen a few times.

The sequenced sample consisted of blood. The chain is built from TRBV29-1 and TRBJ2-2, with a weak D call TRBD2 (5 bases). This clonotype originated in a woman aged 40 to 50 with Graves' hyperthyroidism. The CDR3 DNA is TGCAGCGTTACTAGCGGGGAGCTGTTTTTT. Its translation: CSVTSGELFF.